What follows are 31 T cell receptor beta chains derived from one specimen sequenced in a study of CD8 T cells in Susac syndrome. With random hexamers, roughly 0.45 to 1 ug RNA was reverse transcribed. TCRdb re-analysed the immunoSEQ multiplex PCR reads in MiXCR, keeping a single row per CDR3 protein. The sample lists tens of thousands of distinct CDR3 sequences, approximately 94% seen once, with 0.26% in the top ten. What was sequenced was CD8+ T cells from PBMCs. The origin of the receptors is a human donor in good health.

This rearrangement joins TRBV28 to TRBJ1-1; D gene uncertain. The CDR3 is 11 residues long. The V gene lost 5 bases and the J gene lost 4 bases, with 5 bases spanning the gap. Germline V gives CDR1 MDHEN, CDR2 SYDVKM. CDR3 amino acids: CASSELTEAFF. Written as DNA, the CDR3 is TGTGCCAGCAGTGAACTCACTGAAGCTTTCTTT.

Note on this clonotype: One end of the junction is discordant with germline, which a read error may explain. V is TRBV27 and J is TRBJ2-3, with D uncertain. Per the germline V gene, CDR1 is MNHEY and CDR2 is SMNVEV (reference sequence). The CDR3 sequence is 13 residues long. DNA for the CDR3: TGTGCCAGCAGCTTATACCGCACAGATACGCAGTATTTT. This codes for CASSLYRTDTQYF.

The DNA for the CDR3 is TGTGCCAGCAGCTTACTTCCGGGACAGGGTGACGGCTACACCTTC. Its translation is CASSLLPGQGDGYTF. J is TRBJ1-2 and V is TRBV7-9; 9 bases are a match to TRBD1. Trimming removed 2 bases from V and 8 bases from J; junction bases left unmatched: 9. The CDR3 is made up of 15 amino acids. Germline CDR1 SEHNR, CDR2 FQNEAQ (reference sequence).

The chain combines TRBV29-1 with TRBJ2-2, with TRBD1 matching over 8 bases. The germline V gene has CDR1 SQVTM and CDR2 ANQGSEA. The CDR3 covers 12 residues. V trimming: 8 bases; J trimming: 6 bases; junction bases outside the gene matches: 5. The CDR3 is CSLRQGSGELFF. Here the CDR3 DNA reads TGCAGCCTACGACAGGGGTCCGGGGAGCTGTTTTTT.

The rearrangement joins TRBV4-3 to TRBJ2-7, with D maybe TRBD1 (6 bases). CDR1 and CDR2 from the germline V gene are LGHNA and YSLEER. CDR3 length equals 14 residues. V lost 1 base, J lost 7 bases, and 14 bases lay in between. DNA of the CDR3: TGCGCCAGCAGCCAAGGGCAGGGGCCAAGTGAGCAGTACTTC. Translating it yields CASSQGQGPSEQYF.

J is TRBJ2-7 and V is TRBV11-2; the match to TRBD2 covers 7 bases. CDR3 length: 13 residues. CDR1 is SGHAT, CDR2 FQNNGV, per germline. Trimming cost V 5 bases and J 3 bases; bases outside gene matches: 4. The CDR3 coding sequence is TGTGCCAGCAGCAGCGGGGCGAACTACGAGCAGTACGTC. Its protein product is CASSSGANYEQYV.

This clonotype is a singleton in its sample. CDR3 bases: TGCGCCAGCAGCCAATGGGTCGGGGCTGGCTATGGCTACACCTTC. It is translated as CASSQWVGAGYGYTF. V is TRBV4-1 and J is TRBJ1-2, with D possibly TRBD1 on 5 matching bases. Trimming took 2 bases from V and 4 from J, leaving 14 bases between them. The CDR3 totals 15 residues. Germline V CDR1 and CDR2: MGHRA, YSYEKL.

J is TRBJ2-5 and V is TRBV15; D is possibly TRBD2 (6 bases). The V gene lost 0 bases and the J gene lost 1 base, with 12 bases spanning the gap. Looked up from germline, CDR1 is LNHNV and CDR2 is YYDKDF (reference sequence). The CDR3 runs 16 residues. CDR3 in DNA: TGTGCCACCAGCAGAGATGGAGGAGGGCGCCAAGAGACCCAGTACTTC. Protein: CATSRDGGGRQETQYF.

The V and J genes are TRBV12-3 or TRBV12-4 and TRBJ1-4; D uncertain. The germline V and J ends were trimmed by 5 bases and 4 bases, with 20 bases remaining between them. This CDR3 is 17 amino acids long. CDR3 loop: CASSLHIPGRINEKLFF. As DNA, the CDR3 is TGTGCCAGCAGTCTCCACATCCCCGGTAGGATTAATGAAAAACTGTTTTTT.

This chain uses TRBV7-9 with TRBJ2-7; D call uncertain. CDR1 is SEHNR, CDR2 FQNEAQ, per germline (reference sequence). The ends were cut back, 5 bases at V and 2 bases at J, with 7 bases in the middle. CDR3 length: 12 residues. The CDR3 DNA is TGTGCCAGCAGCCCAGACCCCTACGAGCAGTACGTC. Translated: CASSPDPYEQYV.

The J gene is TRBJ1-2, the V gene TRBV20-1; D call uncertain. The CDR3 sequence is 9 residues long. CDR1 and CDR2 (germline): DFQATT, SNEGSKA (reference sequence). V lost 5 bases and J lost 9, with 7 bases in between. The CDR3 is CSAPGSYTF. The CDR3 DNA reads as TGCAGTGCTCCCGGGAGCTACACCTTC.

The V gene is TRBV12-3 or TRBV12-4, the J gene TRBJ2-7; D remains ambiguous. This CDR3 contains 15 residues. The V end lost 6 bases, the J end lost 0 bases, and 15 bases lay between the germline ends. The CDR3 DNA sequence: TGTGCCAGCAGCTTCTCGTTGGGGAACTCCTACGAGCAGTACGTC. The encoded protein is CASSFSLGNSYEQYV.

The CDR3 sequence: CASSYSVANEQFF. In DNA form, the CDR3 reads TGTGCCAGCAGTTACTCGGTAGCAAATGAGCAGTTCTTC. V is TRBV6-5 and J is TRBJ2-1; D unresolved. The germline gives CDR1 MNHEY, CDR2 SVGAGI. V was clipped by 0 bases and J by 7 bases, with 7 bases between them. The CDR3 loop spans 13 amino acids.

V gene TRBV29-1 combines with J gene TRBJ2-1; tentative D call: TRBD2 (6 bases). The V gene lost 4 bases and the J gene lost 3 bases, with 10 bases spanning the gap. CDR3 size: 13 residues. CDR1 is SQVTM and CDR2 is ANQGSEA in the germline V gene. CDR3: CSVGDSDYNEQFF. Here the CDR3 DNA reads TGCAGCGTTGGGGACTCGGACTACAATGAGCAGTTCTTC.

This clonotype was observed once. The chain employs TRBV9 and TRBJ2-1; D not certain. CDR3 length: 15 amino acids. Germline values: CDR1 SGDLS, CDR2 YYNGEE. V dropped 4 bases and J dropped 7 bases, with 18 bases sitting between them. Here the CDR3 reads CASSPSTLAGNEQFF. Written as DNA, the CDR3 is TGTGCCAGCAGCCCGTCGACTTTAGCCGGGAATGAGCAGTTCTTC. The whole variable domain, remainder taken from reference TRBV9 and TRBJ2-1, is DSGVTQTPKHLITATGQRVTLRCSPRSGDLSVYWYQQSLDQGLQFLIQYYNGEERAKGNILERFSAQQFPDLHSELNLSSLELGDSALYFCASSPSTLAGNEQFFGPGTRLTVL.

This clonotype was observed once. The gene calls are TRBV9 and TRBJ2-7; 9 bases fit TRBD1. Germline loops: CDR1 SGDLS, CDR2 YYNGEE. The CDR3 is made up of 14 amino acids. The ends lost 3 bases at V and 0 bases at J; junction bases unmatched: 1. The CDR3 loop is CASSGQGVSYEQYF. CDR3 DNA sequence: TGTGCCAGCAGCGGACAGGGGGTCTCCTACGAGCAGTACTTC. The entire variable domain, with the rest obtained from reference TRBV9 and TRBJ2-7, is as follows: DSGVTQTPKHLITATGQRVTLRCSPRSGDLSVYWYQQSLDQGLQFLIQYYNGEERAKGNILERFSAQQFPDLHSELNLSSLELGDSALYFCASSGQGVSYEQYFGPGTRLTVT.

V and J are TRBV4-1 and TRBJ2-7; D is perhaps TRBD1 (5 bases). The germline V and J ends were trimmed by 1 base and 3 bases, with 10 bases remaining between them. Germline CDR1 MGHRA, CDR2 YSYEKL. The CDR3 length is 14 residues. CDR3 sequence: CASSQVLTGYEQYF. For the CDR3, the DNA is TGCGCCAGCAGCCAAGTCCTCACAGGCTACGAGCAGTACTTC.

This clonotype was detected once. The chain has TRBV5-4 and TRBJ1-1; D possibly corresponds to TRBD1 (6 bases). The length of the CDR3 is 14 residues. V was cut by 0 bases and J by 1 base, with 7 bases left in between. The germline CDR1 and CDR2 sequences are SGHNT and YYREEE (reference sequence). This chain's CDR3 is CASSLDRENTEAFF. CDR3 DNA sequence: TGTGCCAGCAGCTTGGACAGGGAGAACACTGAAGCTTTCTTT.

The chain is built from TRBV29-1 and TRBJ2-1, with 7 bases that match TRBD2. The CDR3 is 13 amino acids. The V gene's germline CDR1 is SQVTM and CDR2 ANQGSEA. Trimming cost V 6 bases and J 8 bases; bases outside gene matches: 10. CDR3 DNA sequence: TGCAGCGTGGGGGAGGGCCTGCTGGATGAGCAGTTCTTC. Translated, it gives CSVGEGLLDEQFF.

This chain joins TRBV7-8 and TRBJ2-7; D gene ambiguous. In germline, CDR1 is SGHVS, CDR2 FQNEAQ. Between the trimmed V and J ends, which lost 3 bases and 0 bases, there was a span of 3 bases. This CDR3 contains 12 residues. This CDR3 is CASSFDSYEQYF. CDR3 DNA sequence: TGTGCCAGCAGCTTCGACTCCTACGAGCAGTACTTC.

This chain connects TRBV7-9 to TRBJ2-1; D gene uncertain. Trimming removed 5 bases from V and 6 bases from J, with 17 bases in between. The V gene's germline CDR1 is SEHNR and CDR2 FQNEAQ (reference sequence). This CDR3 region has 15 residues. The CDR3 loop reads CASSAVVSRRNEQFF. The DNA of the CDR3 is TGTGCCAGCAGCGCGGTAGTCTCTAGACGCAATGAGCAGTTCTTC.

The chain combines TRBV19 with TRBJ2-6, with 7 nucleotides matching TRBD2. The germline gives CDR1 LNHDA, CDR2 SQIVND (reference sequence). V was pared by 1 base and J by 0 bases, with 0 bases of the junction left unmatched. CDR3 length: 16 amino acids. In DNA form, the CDR3 reads TGTGCCAGTAGTATAGCGGGGGGCTCTGGGGCCAACGTCCTGACTTTC. Its protein is CASSIAGGSGANVLTF.

This chain connects TRBV11-2 to TRBJ2-7; a possible D gene is TRBD1 (6 bases). Trimming shortened V by 7 bases and J by 3 bases, and 16 bases separated the two germline ends. The CDR3 has 14 amino acids. Looked up from germline, CDR1 is SGHAT and CDR2 is FQNNGV. CDR3 nucleotides: TGTGCCAGCACCCCATGGACAGAAAACTACGAGCAGTACTTC. The encoded protein is CASTPWTENYEQYF.

The DNA of the CDR3 is TGTGCCAGCAGTTCCTCCTCGCAGACAGTATATAGCAATCAGCCCCAGCATTTT. This encodes CASSSSSQTVYSNQPQHF. The chain recombines TRBV6-5 with TRBJ1-5, with D possibly being TRBD1 (5 bases). Trimming removed 4 bases from V and 0 bases from J, with 19 bases in between. The CDR3 loop spans 18 amino acids. The germline V gene encodes CDR1 MNHEY and CDR2 SVGAGI.

The count of this clonotype is one. The genes are TRBV11-2 and TRBJ2-3; a possible D gene is TRBD1 (6 bases). In germline, CDR1 is SGHAT, CDR2 FQNNGV. V lost 0 bases and J lost 0, with 13 bases in between. This CDR3 region has 17 residues. CDR3 nucleotide sequence: TGTGCCAGCAGCTTAGATAAGTGGGGGCTGAGCACAGATACGCAGTATTTT. As protein: CASSLDKWGLSTDTQYF.

The chain has TRBV7-9 and TRBJ2-7, with TRBD2 matching 8 bases. CDR3 length: 17 residues. Germline CDR1 is SEHNR and CDR2 is FQNEAQ (reference sequence). V lost 4 bases, J lost 0 bases, and 11 bases stayed unmatched. CDR3 in amino acids: CASSSRIAGTDSYEQYV. The CDR3 DNA reads TGTGCCAGCAGCTCCCGTATAGCGGGAACTGACTCCTACGAGCAGTACGTC.

The CDR3 nucleotides read TGTGCCAGCAGCCCCGTGATCTCCTACGAGCAGTACTTC. Translating gives CASSPVISYEQYF. The chain has TRBV7-9 and TRBJ2-7; no firm D call. CDR1 is SEHNR and CDR2 is FQNEAQ in the germline V gene (reference sequence). Trimming took off 5 bases at V and 0 bases at J, with 8 bases between the two ends. The CDR3 contains 13 residues.

The chain has TRBV5-1 and TRBJ2-1; D might be TRBD1 or TRBD2, each matching 5 bases. Trimming stripped 2 bases from V and 6 bases from J, with 15 bases between. Germline values: CDR1 SGHRS, CDR2 YFSETQ. The CDR3 covers 15 residues. DNA for the CDR3: TGCGCCAGCAGCTTCCCGGGGCCCCCCTCCAATGAGCAGTTCTTC. Its protein product is CASSFPGPPSNEQFF.

This chain joins TRBV20-1 and TRBJ2-1; the D call may be TRBD1 or TRBD2 (5 bases each). Germline V lookup: CDR1 DFQATT, CDR2 SNEGSKA (reference sequence). V lost 0 bases and J 5 bases, leaving 17 bases between the germline ends. This CDR3 has 16 amino acids. The CDR3 spells CSAREPGTAIDNEQFF. As DNA, the CDR3 is TGCAGTGCTAGAGAACCCGGGACGGCTATCGACAATGAGCAGTTCTTC.

In its sample, this clonotype was seen once. This chain uses TRBV29-1 with TRBJ2-7; D tentatively fits TRBD1 or TRBD2 (5 bases each). The germline V gene has CDR1 SQVTM and CDR2 ANQGSEA. This CDR3 comprises 11 residues. The ends were cut back, 5 bases at V and 6 bases at J, with 11 bases in the middle. This chain's CDR3 is CSVRDSGEQYV. The CDR3 DNA follows: TGCAGCGTTCGCGACAGCGGCGAGCAGTACGTC.

The chain employs TRBV27 and TRBJ1-2; D not resolved. Per germline, CDR1 MNHEY and CDR2 SMNVEV (reference sequence). CDR3 length: 13 residues. The ends were cut back, 3 bases at V and 0 bases at J, with 5 bases in the middle. The CDR3 reads CASSFQANYGYTF. The CDR3 nucleotides are TGTGCCAGCAGTTTCCAAGCTAACTATGGCTACACCTTC.